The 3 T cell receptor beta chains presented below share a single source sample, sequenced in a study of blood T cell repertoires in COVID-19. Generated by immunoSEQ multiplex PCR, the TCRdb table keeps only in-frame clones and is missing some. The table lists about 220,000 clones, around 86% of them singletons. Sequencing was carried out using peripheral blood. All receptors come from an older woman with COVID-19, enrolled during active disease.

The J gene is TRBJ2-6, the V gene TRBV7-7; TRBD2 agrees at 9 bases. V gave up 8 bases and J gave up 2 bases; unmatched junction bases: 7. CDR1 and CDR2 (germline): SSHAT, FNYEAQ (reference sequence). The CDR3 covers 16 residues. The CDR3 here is CASGTSSRPGANVLTF. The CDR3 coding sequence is TGTGCCAGCGGGACTAGCTCACGCCCTGGGGCCAACGTCCTGACTTTC.

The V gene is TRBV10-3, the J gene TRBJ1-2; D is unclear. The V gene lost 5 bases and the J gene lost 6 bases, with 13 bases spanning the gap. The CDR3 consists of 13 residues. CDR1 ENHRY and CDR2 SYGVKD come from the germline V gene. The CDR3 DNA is TGTGCCATCAGTAGTGGGCAGGTCGATGGCTACACCTTC. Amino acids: CAISSGQVDGYTF.

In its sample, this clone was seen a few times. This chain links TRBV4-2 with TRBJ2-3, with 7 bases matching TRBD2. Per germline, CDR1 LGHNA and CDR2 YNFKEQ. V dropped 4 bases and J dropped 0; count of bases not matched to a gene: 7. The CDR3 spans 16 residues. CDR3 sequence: CASSPTGLGSTDTQYF. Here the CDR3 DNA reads TGTGCCAGCAGCCCTACAGGACTAGGAAGCACAGATACGCAGTATTTT.